This T cell receptor beta chain came from a study of T-cell memory formation after mild COVID-19. Study results and caveats: CD4+ contracting clones were mainly CM and EM; CD8+ ones, EMRA.

Germline assignment: CDR1 MNHEY and CDR2 SVGAGI. Trimming took 8 bases from V and 7 from J, leaving 21 bases between them. The CDR3 loop spans 15 amino acids. This clonotype has only a few counts. The antigen is undetermined. A single record per CDR3 protein comes from TCRdb applying MiXCR to the 5' RACE reads. The sample lists 200,000 to 300,000 distinct CDR3 sequences; roughly 17% were seen once. The clonotype was recovered from a man younger than 30 who had mild COVID-19 (a few samples of this study predate the infection). Cell type and time point are not known. The sample taken for sequencing was PBMCs or a T cell subset sorted from them (not recorded which). V is TRBV6-5 and J is TRBJ1-5, with a weak D call TRBD1 (5 bases). CDR3 bases: TGTGCCAGCTCCACCCTACCCGCGGGGGGACAGCCCCAGCATTTT. Residues: CASSTLPAGGQPQHF.